Listed here are 14 T cell receptor beta chains from one sample, sequenced in a study of CXCR3-negative and CXCR3-positive naive CD8 T cells. Researchers prepared the TRB cDNA libraries using 5' RACE with UMI labels. After re-calling the 5' RACE reads, TCRdb lists one entry per CDR3 protein, DNA absent. With about 28,000 distinct CDR3 sequences in the sample, the ten largest clones hold 9.5% to 13%. What was sequenced was memory CD8+ T cells from blood. The receptor set was obtained from a human donor in good health. Some clones in this sample may be carry-over from other donors' samples.

The chain joins TRBV20-1 to TRBJ2-1; checking the TCRdb D call of TRBD1 is not possible without DNA. The length of the CDR3 is 13 residues. Germline V CDR1 and CDR2: DFQATT, SNEGSKA (reference sequence). CDR3 loop: CSASDRDYNEQFF.

The chain couples TRBV28 to TRBJ2-5; the D gene TCRdb calls, TRBD2, cannot be checked with no DNA. This CDR3 is 13 amino acids long. Germline V lookup: CDR1 MDHEN, CDR2 SYDVKM. This CDR3 reads CASQGLTQETQYF.

The CDR3: CSVTAFDTASYEQYF. The chain couples TRBV29-1 to TRBJ2-7. CDR1 SQVTM and CDR2 ANQGSEA come from the germline V gene. There are 15 residues in the CDR3.

J is TRBJ1-2 and V is TRBV29-1; TCRdb selects TRBD1, and the lack of DNA leaves this call unchecked. Germline V gene data show CDR1 as SQVTM and CDR2 as ANQGSEA. The CDR3 contains 11 residues. Here the CDR3 reads CSVGGGNGYTF.

This chain connects TRBV20-1 to TRBJ2-1; no DNA is available, so the TRBD2 call from TCRdb remains unchecked. The CDR3 covers 15 residues. Germline-derived CDR1 and CDR2 are DFQATT and SNEGSKA (reference sequence). This CDR3 reads CSARNSLADYNEQFF.

J is TRBJ2-1 and V is TRBV7-9; TCRdb names TRBD2, which stays unverified in the absence of DNA. The CDR3 spans 15 residues. CDR1 SEHNR and CDR2 FQNEAQ come from the germline V gene (reference sequence). CDR3: CASKQGPSSTDEQFF.

V and J are TRBV7-2 and TRBJ2-2. Germline V gene lookup returns CDR1 SGHTA and CDR2 FQGNSA. The CDR3 has 13 residues. CDR3 region: CASSRLNTGELFF.

In terms of frequency, this clonotype is medium-sized. This chain connects TRBV3-1 to TRBJ2-1; absent DNA, TCRdb's TRBD2 call cannot be checked. The CDR3 totals 17 residues. Germline V gives CDR1 LGHDT, CDR2 YNNKEL (reference sequence). The CDR3 sequence is CASSQEAGTSPSGEQFF.

The J gene is TRBJ2-1, the V gene TRBV19; TCRdb picks TRBD2, but there is no DNA to check that call. The CDR3 has 13 amino acids. Germline CDR1 LNHDA, CDR2 SQIVND (reference sequence). CDR3 amino acids: CASRARRVAEQFF. The full variable domain, its missing parts supplied by reference TRBV19 and TRBJ2-1, is DGGITQSPKYLFRKEGQNVTLSCEQNLNHDAMYWYRQDPGQGLRLIYYSQIVNDFQKGDIAEGYSVSREKKESFPLTVTSAQKNPTAFYLCASRARRVAEQFFGPGTRLTVL.

V gene TRBV25-1 combines with J gene TRBJ2-5; TCRdb designates TRBD2, a call that cannot be tested without DNA. The CDR3 length is 14 residues. Germline lookup yields CDR1 MGHDK and CDR2 SYGVNS. CDR3 sequence reads: CASRLAGEGETQYF.

V and J are TRBV7-9 and TRBJ2-3; the TRBD2 assignment by TCRdb is unverifiable without DNA. Germline assignment: CDR1 SEHNR and CDR2 FQNEAQ (reference sequence). CDR3 length equals 15 residues. Here the CDR3 reads CASSGGGDRTDTQYF.

The genes are TRBV18 and TRBJ2-7. CDR1 and CDR2 from the germline V gene are KGHSH and LQKENI. The CDR3 sequence is 15 residues long. The CDR3 here is CANSPRDRGSYEQYF. Looking up the rest from reference TRBV18 and TRBJ2-7 gives the full variable domain: NAGVMQNPRHLVRRRGQEARLRCSPMKGHSHVYWYRQLPEEGLKFMVYLQKENIIDESGMPKERFSAEFPKEGPSILRIQQVVRGDSAAYFCANSPRDRGSYEQYFGPGTRLTVT.

This chain links TRBV5-1 with TRBJ1-2. The CDR3 has 13 residues. Germline V lookup: CDR1 SGHRS, CDR2 YFSETQ. The CDR3 loop reads CASSLENKLIFTF.

This chain joins TRBV29-1 and TRBJ2-7; checking the TCRdb D call of TRBD1 is not possible without DNA. This CDR3 has 15 residues. Germline-derived CDR1 and CDR2 are SQVTM and ANQGSEA. CDR3 amino acids: CSVEILGQGSYEQYF.